The TCR beta chain under discussion was sequenced for a study of blood T cell dynamics during melanoma immunotherapy. Overall study context: Standard first-line treatment here was pembrolizumab or nivolumab plus ipilimumab in metastatic melanoma.

A fixed DNA input of about 0.35 ug was used per bulk PBMC sample. Some clones are missing from TCRdb's copy, which holds only in-frame ones; the method was immunoSEQ multiplex PCR. The table has some 11,000 clones, approximately 87% seen once. Study-wide points: Unlike progressors, later disease-control patients had W3 repertoires gaining clonality or diversity. The study could not tell melanoma-specific clones from general immune activation.

As to time point: week 3, after first cycle of checkpoint inhibitor. Points on this clone: Antigen unknown.

The CDR3 has 15 residues. The germline gives CDR1 SGHAT, CDR2 FQNNGV. The ends were cut back, 4 bases at V and 4 bases at J, with 14 bases in the middle. The material was blood, obtained from a patient treated with checkpoint blockade. The chain recombines TRBV11-2 with TRBJ1-5, with D perhaps TRBD1 (6 bases). The source is a human donor with melanoma. Here the CDR3 reads CASSSGGGQNQPQHF. The CDR3 region has the DNA TGTGCCAGCAGCTCGGGCGGGGGGCAGAATCAGCCCCAGCATTTT.